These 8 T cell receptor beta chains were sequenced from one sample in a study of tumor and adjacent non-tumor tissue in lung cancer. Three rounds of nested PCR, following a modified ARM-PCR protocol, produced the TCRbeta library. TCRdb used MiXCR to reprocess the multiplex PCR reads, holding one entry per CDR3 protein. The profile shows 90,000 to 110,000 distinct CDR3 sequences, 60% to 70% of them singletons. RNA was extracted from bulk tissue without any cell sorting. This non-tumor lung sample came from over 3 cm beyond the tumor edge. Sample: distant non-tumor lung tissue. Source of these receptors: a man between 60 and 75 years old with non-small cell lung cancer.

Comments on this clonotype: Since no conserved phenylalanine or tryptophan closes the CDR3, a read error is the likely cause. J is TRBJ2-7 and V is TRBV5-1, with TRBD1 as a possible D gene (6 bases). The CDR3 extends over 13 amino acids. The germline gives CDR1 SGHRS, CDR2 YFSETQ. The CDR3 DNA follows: TGCGCCAGCAGCTTGCACAGGGTGAACGATCAGTACATC. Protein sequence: CASSLHRVNDQYI.

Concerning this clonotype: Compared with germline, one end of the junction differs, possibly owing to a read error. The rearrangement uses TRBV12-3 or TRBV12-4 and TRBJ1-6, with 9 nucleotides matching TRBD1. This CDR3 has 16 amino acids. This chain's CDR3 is CASSLLTTGGGSPLLF. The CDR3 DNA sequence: TGTGCCAGCAGTCTACTGACGACAGGGGGTGGCTCACCCCTCCTCTTT.

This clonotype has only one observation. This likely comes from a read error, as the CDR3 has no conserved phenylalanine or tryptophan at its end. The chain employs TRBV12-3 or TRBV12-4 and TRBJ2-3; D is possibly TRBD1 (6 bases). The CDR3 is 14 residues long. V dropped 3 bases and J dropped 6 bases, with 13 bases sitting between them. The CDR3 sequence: CASSFRRGSDTQYL. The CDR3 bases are TGTGCCAGCAGTTTCCGCAGGGGTTCGGATACGCAGTATCTT.

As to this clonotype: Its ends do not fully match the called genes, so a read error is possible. The CDR3 loop reads CANSQGTVTNYGYTF. CDR3 nucleotides: TGCGCCAACAGCCAAGGGACGGTCACCAACTATGGCTACACCTTC. The chain carries TRBV5-1 and TRBJ1-2; perhaps TRBD1 as D (5 bases). Germline values: CDR1 SGHRS, CDR2 YFSETQ. This CDR3 comprises 15 residues.

As DNA, the CDR3 is TGTGCCAGCATATTCGAAGGGCCGGATACGCAGTATTTT. Protein product: CASIFEGPDTQYF. The chain carries TRBV11-2 and TRBJ2-3; no definite D call. The germline V gene encodes CDR1 SGHAT and CDR2 FQNNGV. V was trimmed by 7 bases and J by 6 bases, leaving 14 bases between them. This CDR3 spans 13 amino acids.

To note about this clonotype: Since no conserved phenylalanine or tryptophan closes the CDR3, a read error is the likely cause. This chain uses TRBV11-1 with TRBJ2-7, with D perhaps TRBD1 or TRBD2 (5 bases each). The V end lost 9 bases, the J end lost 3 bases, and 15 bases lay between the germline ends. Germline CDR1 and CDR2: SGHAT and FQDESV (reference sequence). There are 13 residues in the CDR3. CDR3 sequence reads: CARCLEGIYEQYL. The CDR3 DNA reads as TGTGCCAGGTGCTTAGAGGGGATCTACGAGCAGTACTTA.

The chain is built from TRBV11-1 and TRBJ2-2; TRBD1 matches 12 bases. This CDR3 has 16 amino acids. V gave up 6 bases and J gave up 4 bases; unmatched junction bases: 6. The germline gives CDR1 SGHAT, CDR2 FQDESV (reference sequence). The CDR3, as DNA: TGTGCCAGCAGGTTGGGACAGGGGGCGGTCACCGGGGAGCTGTTTTTT. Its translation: CASRLGQGAVTGELFF.

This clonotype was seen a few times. Written as DNA, the CDR3 is TGTGCCAGCAGACAGGTTGACACCGGGGAGCTGTTTTTT. It translates to CASRQVDTGELFF. The chain employs TRBV19 and TRBJ2-2; possible D gene TRBD1, 6 bases. Germline assignment: CDR1 LNHDA and CDR2 SQIVND (reference sequence). The germline V and J ends were trimmed by 9 bases and 3 bases, with 11 bases remaining between them. This CDR3 has 13 amino acids.